This TCR beta chain was retrieved from a study of CD8+ T cells in alopecia areata. Notes on the study in general: The study found TCR sharing across patients less clear than in mice, possibly for HLA reasons. Affected scalp, especially in alopecia totalis/universalis, had a higher clonality than normal scalp did.

A FACSAria was used to sort CD4+ and CD8+ T cells. These cells came from PBMCs. With V trimmed by 5 bases and J by 10 bases, 7 bases remained unmatched. Per germline, CDR1 SGHTA and CDR2 FQGNSA. The CDR3 is 14 residues long. The sequencing template was cDNA reverse transcribed from extracted RNA. Sequencing was performed with immunoSEQ multiplex PCR; in TCRdb, only in-frame clones are kept and a portion is missing. The sample lists some 150,000 clones; more than 55% were seen once. In the case of this clone: Its antigen is currently unknown.

The J gene is TRBJ1-6, the V gene TRBV7-2, with 8 nucleotides matching TRBD1. Sequencing was done on a sample of CD8+ T cells sorted from blood. The TCR comes from a human donor in good health. The CDR3 nucleotides are TGTGCCAGCAGCCCTCAGGGGGCCGGCTCACCCCTCCACTTT. It is translated as CASSPQGAGSPLHF.